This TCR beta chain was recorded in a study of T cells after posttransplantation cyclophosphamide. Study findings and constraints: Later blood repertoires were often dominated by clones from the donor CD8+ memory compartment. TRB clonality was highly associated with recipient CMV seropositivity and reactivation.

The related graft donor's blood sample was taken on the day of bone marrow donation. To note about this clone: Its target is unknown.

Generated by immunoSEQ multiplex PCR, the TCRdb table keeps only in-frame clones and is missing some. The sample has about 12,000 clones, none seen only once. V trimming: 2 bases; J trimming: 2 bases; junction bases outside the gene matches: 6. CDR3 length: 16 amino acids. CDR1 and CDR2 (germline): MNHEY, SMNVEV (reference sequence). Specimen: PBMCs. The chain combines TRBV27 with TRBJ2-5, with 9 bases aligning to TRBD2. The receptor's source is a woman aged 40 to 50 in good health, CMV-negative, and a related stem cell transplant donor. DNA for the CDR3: TGTGCCAGCAGTTTAAGCAGCGGGGGGTCGCAAGAGACCCAGTACTTC. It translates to CASSLSSGGSQETQYF.